This T cell receptor (beta chain) was found in a study of vaccination and CD4 T cells after COVID-19. On the study more broadly: Each post-COVID sample was drawn after diagnosis, and the median interval was roughly 100 days (range 35 to 161).

This CDR3 is 15 amino acids long. CDR1 is LNHDA, CDR2 SQIVND, per germline (reference sequence). V shed 4 bases, J shed 6 bases, and the junction held 5 bases outside the gene matches. A note on this clonotype: What it binds is not known.

Treatment indicated: approximately 9-day PBMC culture with coronavirus spike peptide pools or control peptides (ViraFEST assay). An Oncomine TCR Beta short-read assay was used to sequence the DNA from cultured CD4+ T cells. TCRdb independently ran MiXCR on the PCR reads; one entry per CDR3 protein. The sample gives under 20,000 distinct CDR3 sequences, about a third of which show up once; 15% to 19% is in the top ten. The sequenced sample was cultured CD4+ T cells from blood. This clonotype was sampled from a human donor with COVID-19. This chain links TRBV19 with TRBJ2-2, with TRBD2 matching over 10 bases. The CDR3 sequence: CASSTGLAEPGELFF. CDR3 sequence (DNA): TGTGCCAGTAGTACCGGACTAGCGGAACCCGGGGAGCTGTTTTTT. Complete variable domain (other parts from reference TRBV19 and TRBJ2-2): DGGITQSPKYLFRKEGQNVTLSCEQNLNHDAMYWYRQDPGQGLRLIYYSQIVNDFQKGDIAEGYSVSREKKESFPLTVTSAQKNPTAFYLCASSTGLAEPGELFFGEGSRLTVL.